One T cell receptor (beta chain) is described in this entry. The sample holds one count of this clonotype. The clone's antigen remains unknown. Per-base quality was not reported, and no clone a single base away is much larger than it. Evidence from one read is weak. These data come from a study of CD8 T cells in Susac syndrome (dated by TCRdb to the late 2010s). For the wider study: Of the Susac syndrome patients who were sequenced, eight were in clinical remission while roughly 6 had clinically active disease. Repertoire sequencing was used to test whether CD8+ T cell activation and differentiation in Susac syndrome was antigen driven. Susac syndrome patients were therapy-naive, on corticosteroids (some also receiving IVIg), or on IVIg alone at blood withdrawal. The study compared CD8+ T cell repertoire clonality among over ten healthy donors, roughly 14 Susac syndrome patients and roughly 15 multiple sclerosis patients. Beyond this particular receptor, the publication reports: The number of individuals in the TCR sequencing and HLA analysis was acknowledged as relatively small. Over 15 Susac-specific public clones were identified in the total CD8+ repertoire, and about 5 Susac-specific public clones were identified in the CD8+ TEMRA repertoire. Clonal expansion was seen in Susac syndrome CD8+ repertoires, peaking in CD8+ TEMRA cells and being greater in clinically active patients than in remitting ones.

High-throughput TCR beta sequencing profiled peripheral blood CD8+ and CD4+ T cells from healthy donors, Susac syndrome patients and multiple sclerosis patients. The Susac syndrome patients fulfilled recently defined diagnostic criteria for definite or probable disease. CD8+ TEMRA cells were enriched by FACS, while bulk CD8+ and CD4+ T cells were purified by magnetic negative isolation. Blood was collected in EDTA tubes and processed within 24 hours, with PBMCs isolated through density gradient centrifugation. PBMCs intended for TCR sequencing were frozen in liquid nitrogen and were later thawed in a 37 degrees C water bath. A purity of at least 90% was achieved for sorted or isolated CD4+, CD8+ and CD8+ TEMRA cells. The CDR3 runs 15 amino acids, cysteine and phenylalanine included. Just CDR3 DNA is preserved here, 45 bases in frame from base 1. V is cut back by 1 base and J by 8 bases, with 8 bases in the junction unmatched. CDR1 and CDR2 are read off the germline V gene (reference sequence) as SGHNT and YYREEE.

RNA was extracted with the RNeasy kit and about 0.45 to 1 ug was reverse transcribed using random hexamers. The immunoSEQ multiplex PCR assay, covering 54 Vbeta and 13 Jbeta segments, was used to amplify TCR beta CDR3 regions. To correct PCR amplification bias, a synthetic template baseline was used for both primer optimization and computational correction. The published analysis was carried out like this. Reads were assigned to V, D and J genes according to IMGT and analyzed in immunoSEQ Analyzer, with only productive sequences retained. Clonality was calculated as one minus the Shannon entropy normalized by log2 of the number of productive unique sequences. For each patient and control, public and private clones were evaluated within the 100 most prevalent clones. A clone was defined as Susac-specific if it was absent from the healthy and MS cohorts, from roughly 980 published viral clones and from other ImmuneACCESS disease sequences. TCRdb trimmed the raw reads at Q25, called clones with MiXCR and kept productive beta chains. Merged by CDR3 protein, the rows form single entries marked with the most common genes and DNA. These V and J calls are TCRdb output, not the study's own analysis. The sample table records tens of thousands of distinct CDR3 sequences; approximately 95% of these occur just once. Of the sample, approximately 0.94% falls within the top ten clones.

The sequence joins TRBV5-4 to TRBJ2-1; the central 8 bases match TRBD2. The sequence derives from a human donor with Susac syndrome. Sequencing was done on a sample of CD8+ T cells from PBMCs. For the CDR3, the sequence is CASSLRSGSVDEQFF. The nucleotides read TGTGCCAGCAGCTTGCGAAGCGGGAGCGTTGATGAGCAGTTCTTC.